What follows describes a single T cell receptor beta chain. Its specificity is not known. This entry comes from a study of post-analysis software for immune sequencing data. Unique molecular identifiers were carried by the TCR beta cDNA libraries. Input of about 1 to 11 million T cells yielded 550,000 or so cDNA molecules. Via MiXCR, TCRdb re-called the PCR reads, giving one row per CDR3 protein. The sample shows about 820,000 distinct CDR3 sequences, roughly 50% of them seen only once. Trimming took off 7 bases at V and 2 bases at J, with 9 bases between the two ends. The CDR3 loop spans 12 amino acids. Study conclusions and caveats: The five TRBV segments detected at higher frequency in patients than in controls included TRBV5-6, TRBV5-1 and TRBV20-1.

The source material was blood. This sequence joins TRBV12-3 or TRBV12-4 and TRBJ2-7; unclear D gene. The TCR originated in a girl between 10 and 17 years old with multiple sclerosis. The CDR3 sequence is CASTASTYEQYF. The CDR3, as DNA: TGTGCCAGCACGGCGTCTACCTACGAGCAGTACTTC.